These T cell receptor beta chains were read from a single sample in a study of vaccination and CD4 T cells after COVID-19. Using its own MiXCR run on the PCR reads, TCRdb lists one record per CDR3 protein. The sample holds over 15,000 distinct CDR3 sequences, about two fifths seen once. No antigen has been identified for these receptors. The sequencing used CD4+ T cells from blood, cultured in vitro, collected before SARS-CoV-2 vaccination. These receptors all stem from a human donor who had recovered from COVID-19. CDR3s include the opening cysteine and the closing phenylalanine or tryptophan. A D gene is named only where the DNA matches it firmly. Clone sizes are given selectively: once, few, many, or a class where the clone is expanded.

TRBD1	.	TRBV11-3	TRBJ2-2	TGTGCCAGCAGGACGGGACAGGGGGGGACCGGGGAGCTGTTTTTT	CASRTGQGGTGELFF
.	few	TRBV7-9	TRBJ2-5	TGTGCCAGCAGCTTAGTAGTGGAGGGAGAGACCCAGTACTTC	CASSLVVEGETQYF
TRBD2	.	TRBV25-1	TRBJ2-3	TGTGCCAGCAGTGAGGGGGGGGGTTGGACAGATACGCAGTATTTT	CASSEGGGWTDTQYF
.	.	TRBV27	TRBJ1-1	TGTGCCAGCAGCGTCCGGGGGGCCTTTATGAACACTGAAGCTTTCTTT	CASSVRGAFMNTEAFF
TRBD2	.	TRBV7-8	TRBJ2-3	TGTGCCAGCAGCTTAAGTTCACTAGCGGGAGGCGTAACAGATACGCAGTATTTT	CASSLSSLAGGVTDTQYF
TRBD1	.	TRBV12-5	TRBJ1-5	TGTGCTAGTGGTCAGGGGGTAGGCAATCAGCCCCAGCATTTT	CASGQGVGNQPQHF
.	.	TRBV20-1	TRBJ1-1	TGCAGTGCCCTTACGGGGGCCTGGAACACTGAAGCTTTCTTT	CSALTGAWNTEAFF
TRBD1	few	TRBV27	TRBJ2-1	TGTGCCAGCAGTTTACTTGGGACAGGGGTGAGGACACAGTTCTTC	CASSLLGTGVRTQFF
TRBD1	.	TRBV28	TRBJ2-4	TGTGCCAGCAGTTTCAGGGACAGGGGGCGCATAAAAAACATTCAGTACTTC	CASSFRDRGRIKNIQYF
.	.	TRBV6-1	TRBJ1-1	TGTGCCAGCACCCGACTACAGGCGGGCACTGAAGCTTTCTTT	CASTRLQAGTEAFF
TRBD2	.	TRBV7-8	TRBJ2-3	TGTGCCAGCAGCTTAGTATGGCTAGCGGGAGCCACAGATACGCAGTATTTT	CASSLVWLAGATDTQYF
.	.	TRBV19	TRBJ1-1	TGTGCCAGTAGCCTACAGGGTAGCACTGAAGCTTTCTTT	CASSLQGSTEAFF
.	few	TRBV7-3	TRBJ1-6	TGTGCCAGCAGCTTAAGAGGGGGTTCACCCCTCCACTTT	CASSLRGGSPLHF
.	few	TRBV7-2	TRBJ1-1	TGTGCCAGCAGCTTAACCCCACTCCTCGGTGAAGCTTTCTTT	CASSLTPLLGEAFF
TRBD2	.	TRBV20-1	TRBJ2-3	TGCAGTGCTAGAGGGCAGCGGGGTCGCACAGATACGCAGTATTTT	CSARGQRGRTDTQYF
.	few	TRBV4-1	TRBJ1-3	TGCGCCAGCAGCCAAGATCCCCCGGGCAGTCGAGTGAGCTCTGGAAACACCATATATTTT	CASSQDPPGSRVSSGNTIYF
.	.	TRBV15	TRBJ2-2	TGTGCCACCCACCAGGGCGGATACCAGAACACCGGGGAGCTGTTTTTT	CATHQGGYQNTGELFF
.	.	TRBV5-1	TRBJ1-5	TGCGCCAGCAGCTTGGGGTCAGTAGGGATCCCTAAGCCCCAGCATTTT	CASSLGSVGIPKPQHF
.	.	TRBV19	TRBJ2-2	TGTGCCAGTAGTATAGTGGGGACCGCGAACACCGGGGAGCTGTTTTTT	CASSIVGTANTGELFF
TRBD1	.	TRBV20-1	TRBJ1-1	TGCAGTGTTAGAGGACAGGGCGCTGAAGCTTTCTTT	CSVRGQGAEAFF
.	few	TRBV6-1	TRBJ2-7	TGTGCCAGCAGTGACAGGTCGACGGCCTCCTACGAGCAGTACTTC	CASSDRSTASYEQYF
TRBD2	few	TRBV4-1	TRBJ2-7	TGCGCCAGCAGCCAAACCGGGACTAACTACGAGCAGTACTTC	CASSQTGTNYEQYF
.	once	TRBV19	TRBJ2-7	TGTGCCAGTAGTATCCAGGCCGGGCAGGGAGAGGTCCACGAGCAGTACTTC	CASSIQAGQGEVHEQYF
.	.	TRBV25-1	TRBJ1-1	TGTGCCAGCAGTCCCGGCCAGAACACTGAAGCTTTCTTT	CASSPGQNTEAFF